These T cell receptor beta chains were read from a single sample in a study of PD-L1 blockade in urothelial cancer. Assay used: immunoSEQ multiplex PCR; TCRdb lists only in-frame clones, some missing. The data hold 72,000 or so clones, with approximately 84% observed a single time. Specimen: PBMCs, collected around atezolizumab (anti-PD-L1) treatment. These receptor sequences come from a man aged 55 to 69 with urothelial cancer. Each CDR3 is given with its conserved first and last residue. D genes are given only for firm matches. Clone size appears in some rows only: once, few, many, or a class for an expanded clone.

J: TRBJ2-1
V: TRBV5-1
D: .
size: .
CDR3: CASSGGLGNEQFF
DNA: TGCGCCAGCAGCGGGGGACTGGGCAATGAGCAGTTCTTC

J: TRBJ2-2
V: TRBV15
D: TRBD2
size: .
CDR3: CATSSGGLLRPGELFF
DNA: TGTGCCACCAGCTCGGGGGGTCTGCTAAGGCCCGGGGAGCTGTTTTTT

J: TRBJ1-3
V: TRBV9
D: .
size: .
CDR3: CASSVGTDRSYGNTIYF
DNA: TGTGCCAGCAGCGTAGGGACCGACAGGTCTTACGGAAACACCATATATTTT

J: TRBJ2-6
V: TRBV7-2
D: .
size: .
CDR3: CASSSPRSPGANVLTF
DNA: TGTGCCAGCAGCAGCCCAAGGAGTCCCGGGGCCAACGTCCTGACTTTC

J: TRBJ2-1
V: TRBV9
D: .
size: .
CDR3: CASSVGVTGYNEQFF
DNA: TGTGCCAGCAGCGTAGGAGTCACAGGTTACAATGAGCAGTTCTTC

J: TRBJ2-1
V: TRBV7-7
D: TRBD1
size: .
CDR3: CASSLSTGPYNEQFF
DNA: TGTGCTAGCAGCTTATCGACAGGGCCCTACAATGAGCAGTTCTTC

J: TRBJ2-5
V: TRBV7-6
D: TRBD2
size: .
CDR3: CASSLAVIAGGRRETQYF
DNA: TGTGCCAGCAGCTTAGCGGTGATTGCGGGGGGCCGGCGGGAGACCCAGTACTTC

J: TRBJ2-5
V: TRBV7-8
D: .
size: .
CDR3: CASSIGLGETQYF
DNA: TGTGCCAGCAGCATCGGACTGGGCGAGACCCAGTACTTC

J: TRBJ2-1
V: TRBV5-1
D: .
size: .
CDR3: CASSYQDSFGEQFF
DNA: TGCGCCAGCAGCTATCAGGACAGCTTTGGGGAGCAGTTCTTC

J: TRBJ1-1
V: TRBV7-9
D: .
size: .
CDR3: CASSPRGDEAFF
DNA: TGTGCCAGCAGCCCCAGGGGTGATGAAGCTTTCTTT

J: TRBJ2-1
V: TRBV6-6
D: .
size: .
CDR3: CASSYSIRQGNEQFF
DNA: TGTGCCAGCAGTTACTCGATCAGGCAGGGTAATGAGCAGTTCTTC

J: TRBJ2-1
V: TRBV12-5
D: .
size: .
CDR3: CASGLVPLDSNEQFF
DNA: TGTGCTAGTGGTTTGGTACCCCTTGACAGCAATGAGCAGTTCTTC

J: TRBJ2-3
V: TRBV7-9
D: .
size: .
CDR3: CASSLTGSDTQYF
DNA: TGTGCCAGCAGCTTAACAGGGTCGGATACGCAGTATTTT

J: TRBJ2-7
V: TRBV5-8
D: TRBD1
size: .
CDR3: CASSLAAGQGSEQYF
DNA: TGTGCCAGCAGCTTGGCCGCGGGACAGGGGTCCGAGCAGTACTTC

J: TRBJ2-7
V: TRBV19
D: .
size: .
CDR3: CASSIQDSGPYEQYF
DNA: TGTGCCAGTAGTATTCAGGACAGCGGACCCTACGAGCAGTACTTC

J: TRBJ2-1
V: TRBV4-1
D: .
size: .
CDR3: CASSQEGGAMYNEQFF
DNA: TGCGCCAGCAGCCAAGAAGGGGGGGCAATGTACAATGAGCAGTTCTTC

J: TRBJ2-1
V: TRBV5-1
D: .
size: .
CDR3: CASSFGEDNEQFF
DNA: TGCGCCAGCAGCTTCGGGGAGGACAATGAGCAGTTCTTC

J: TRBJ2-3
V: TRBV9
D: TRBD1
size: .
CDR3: CASSPGGVRTDTQYF
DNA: TGTGCCAGCAGCCCAGGGGGCGTCAGAACAGATACGCAGTATTTT

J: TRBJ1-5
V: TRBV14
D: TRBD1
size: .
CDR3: CASSQNRGYQPQHF
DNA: TGTGCCAGCAGCCAAAACAGGGGGTATCAGCCCCAGCATTTT

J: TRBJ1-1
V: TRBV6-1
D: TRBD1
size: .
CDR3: CASRRTGDTEAFF
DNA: TGTGCCAGCAGACGGACAGGGGACACTGAAGCTTTCTTT

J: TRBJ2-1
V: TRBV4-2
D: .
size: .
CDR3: CASSQGSLINEQFF
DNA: TGTGCCAGCAGCCAAGGGTCACTAATCAATGAGCAGTTCTTC

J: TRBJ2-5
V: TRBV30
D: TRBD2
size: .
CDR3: CAWTQRLAGEQYF
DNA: TGTGCCTGGACCCAACGACTAGCGGGAGAGCAGTACTTC

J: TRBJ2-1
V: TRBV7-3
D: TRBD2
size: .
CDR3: CASSLRGLAGGTSYNEQFF
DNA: TGTGCCAGCAGCTTAAGGGGACTAGCGGGGGGGACCTCCTACAATGAGCAGTTCTTC

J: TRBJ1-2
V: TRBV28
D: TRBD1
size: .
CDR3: CASSLLEPGQVVPGYTF
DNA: TGTGCCAGCAGTTTATTAGAGCCCGGACAGGTAGTGCCCGGCTACACCTTC

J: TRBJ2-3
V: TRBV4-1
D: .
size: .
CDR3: CASSQVRQSSTDTQYF
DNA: TGCGCCAGCAGCCAAGTCAGACAGTCTAGCACAGATACGCAGTATTTT

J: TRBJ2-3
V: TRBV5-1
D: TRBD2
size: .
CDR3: CASSSRLAGGGTDTQYF
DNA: TGCGCCAGCAGCTCAAGGCTAGCGGGGGGCGGCACAGATACGCAGTATTTT

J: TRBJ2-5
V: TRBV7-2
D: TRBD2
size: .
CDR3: CASSLGLAGGIQETQYF
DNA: TGTGCCAGCAGCTTAGGACTAGCGGGGGGAATACAAGAGACCCAGTACTTC

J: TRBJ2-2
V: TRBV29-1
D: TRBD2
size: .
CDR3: CSVEASGVRGAVF
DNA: TGCAGCGTTGAAGCTAGCGGGGTACGGGGAGCTGTTTTT

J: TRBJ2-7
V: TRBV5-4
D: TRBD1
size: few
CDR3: CASRTTGADYEQYF
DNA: TGTGCCAGCCGTACGACAGGGGCGGACTACGAGCAGTACTTC

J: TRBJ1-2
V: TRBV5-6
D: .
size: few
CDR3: CASSLVRRENYGYTF
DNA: TGTGCCAGCAGCTTGGTCCGGAGAGAAAACTATGGCTACACCTTC

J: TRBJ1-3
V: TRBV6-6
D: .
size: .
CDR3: CASSLAGNTIYF
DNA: TGTGCCAGCAGTCTCGCTGGAAACACCATATATTTT

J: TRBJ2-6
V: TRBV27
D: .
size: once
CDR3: CASSSDTFSGANVLTF
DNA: TGTGCCAGCAGTTCCGACACCTTCTCTGGGGCCAACGTCCTGACTTTC

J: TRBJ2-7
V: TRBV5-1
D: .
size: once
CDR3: CASSLDGYEQYF
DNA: TGCGCCAGCAGCTTGGACGGCTACGAGCAGTACTTC

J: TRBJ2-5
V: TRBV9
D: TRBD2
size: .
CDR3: CASSVSPAGGQETQYF
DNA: TGTGCCAGCAGCGTAAGTCCAGCGGGGGGCCAAGAGACCCAGTACTTC

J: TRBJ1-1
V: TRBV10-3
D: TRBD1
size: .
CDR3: CAITETGGDTEAFF
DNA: TGTGCCATCACCGAGACAGGGGGTGACACTGAAGCTTTCTTT

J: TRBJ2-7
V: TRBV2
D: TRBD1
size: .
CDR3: CASRDYGTGNAYEQYF
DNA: TGTGCCAGCAGAGATTACGGGACAGGGAATGCCTACGAGCAGTACTTC

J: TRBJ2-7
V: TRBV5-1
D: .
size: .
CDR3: CASSPTVRDEQYF
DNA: TGCGCCAGCAGCCCTACCGTCAGGGACGAGCAGTACTTC

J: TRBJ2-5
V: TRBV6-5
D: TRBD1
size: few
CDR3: CASSYYYRGPGYF
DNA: TGTGCCAGCAGTTACTATTACAGGGGGCCAGGGTACTTC

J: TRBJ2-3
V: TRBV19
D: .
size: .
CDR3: CASKRLGDTDTQYF
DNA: TGTGCCAGTAAGCGGTTGGGAGACACAGATACGCAGTATTTT

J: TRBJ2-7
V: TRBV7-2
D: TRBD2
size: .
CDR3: CASSGVAGSYEQYF
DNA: TGTGCCAGCAGCGGAGTAGCGGGGAGCTACGAGCAGTACTTC

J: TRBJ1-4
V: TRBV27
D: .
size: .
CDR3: CASSSYDSHATNEKLFF
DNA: TGTGCCAGCAGTTCTTACGACAGCCATGCAACTAATGAAAAACTGTTTTTT

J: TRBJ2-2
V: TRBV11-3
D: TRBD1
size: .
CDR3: CASSQRAGTGITGELFF
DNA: TGTGCCAGCAGCCAAAGGGCCGGGACAGGGATCACCGGGGAGCTGTTTTTT

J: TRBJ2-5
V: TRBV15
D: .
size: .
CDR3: CATSRDLGVQETQYF
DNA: TGTGCCACCAGCAGAGATCTAGGCGTACAAGAGACCCAGTACTTC

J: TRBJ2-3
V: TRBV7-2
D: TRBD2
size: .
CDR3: CASSLAGTSGTDTQYF
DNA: TGTGCCAGCAGCTTAGCAGGGACTAGCGGCACAGATACGCAGTATTTT

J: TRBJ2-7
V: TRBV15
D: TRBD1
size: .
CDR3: CATSRIGGTGGYEQYF
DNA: TGTGCCACCAGCAGAATAGGTGGGACAGGGGGCTACGAGCAGTACTTC

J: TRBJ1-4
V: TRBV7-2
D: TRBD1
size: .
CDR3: CASSTGGSGEKLFF
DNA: TGTGCCAGCAGCACAGGGGGGAGCGGAGAAAAACTGTTTTTT

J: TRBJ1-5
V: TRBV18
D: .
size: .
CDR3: CASSPGLSNQPQHF
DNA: TGTGCCAGCTCGCCGGGACTTAGCAATCAGCCCCAGCATTTT

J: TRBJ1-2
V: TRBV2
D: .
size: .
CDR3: CASSELADGYTF
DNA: TGTGCCAGCAGTGAATTAGCGGATGGCTACACCTTC

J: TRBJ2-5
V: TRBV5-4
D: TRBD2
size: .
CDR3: CASSWIAGGPQETQYF
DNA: TGTGCCAGCAGCTGGATAGCGGGGGGGCCCCAAGAGACCCAGTACTTC

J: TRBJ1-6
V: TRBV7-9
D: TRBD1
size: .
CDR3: CASSWAGQPSPLHF
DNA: TGTGCCAGCAGCTGGGCGGGACAGCCCTCTCCCCTCCACTTT

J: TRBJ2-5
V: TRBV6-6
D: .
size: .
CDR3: CASKGEDQETQYF
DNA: TGTGCCAGCAAGGGGGAAGACCAAGAGACCCAGTACTTC

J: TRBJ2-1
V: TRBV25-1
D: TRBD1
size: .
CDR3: CASRDRGNEQFF
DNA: TGTGCCAGCCGCGACAGGGGCAATGAGCAGTTCTTC

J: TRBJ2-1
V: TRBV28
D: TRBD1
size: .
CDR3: CASSEYRGGEQFF
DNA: TGTGCCAGCAGTGAATACAGGGGCGGTGAGCAGTTCTTC